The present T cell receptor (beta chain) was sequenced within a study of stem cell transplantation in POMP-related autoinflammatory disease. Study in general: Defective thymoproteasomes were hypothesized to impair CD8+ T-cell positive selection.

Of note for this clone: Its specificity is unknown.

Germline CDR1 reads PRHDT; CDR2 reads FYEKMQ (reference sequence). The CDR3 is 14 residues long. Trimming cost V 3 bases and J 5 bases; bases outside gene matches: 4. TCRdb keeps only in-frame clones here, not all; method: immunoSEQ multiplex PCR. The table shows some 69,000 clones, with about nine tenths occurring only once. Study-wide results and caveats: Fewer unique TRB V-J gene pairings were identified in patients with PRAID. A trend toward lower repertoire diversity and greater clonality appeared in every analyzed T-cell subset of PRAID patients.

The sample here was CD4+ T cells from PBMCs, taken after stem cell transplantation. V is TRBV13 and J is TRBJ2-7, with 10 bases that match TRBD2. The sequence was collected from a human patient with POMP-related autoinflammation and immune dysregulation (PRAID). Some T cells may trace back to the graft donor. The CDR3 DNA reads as TGTGCCAGCAGCTTGAGCGGGAGGGGAGACGAGCAGTACTTC. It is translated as CASSLSGRGDEQYF.